These T cell receptor beta chains were read from a single sample in a study of T cell repertoires in cytomegalovirus infection. TCRdb re-analysed the reads in MiXCR, keeping a single row per CDR3 protein. This sample has around 300,000 distinct CDR3 sequences, with more than 20% found just once. Sequencing was performed on PBMCs. These receptors came from a human donor in good health (CMV status not recorded). Some clones in this sample may be carry-over from other donors' samples. The CDR3 runs from the conserved cysteine through the conserved F or W. A D gene is named only where the DNA matches it firmly. The size of a clone is reported for some rows only, either as once, few or many, or as a class for expanded clones.

TRBV5-4	14	TRBJ2-5	NA	NA	TGTGCCAGCAGGATGAGGTACAGGGAAGAGACCCAGTACTTC	CASRMRYREETQYF
TRBV20-1	13	TRBJ2-3	NA	many	TGCAGTGCTAGAGATGTGAACACAGATACGCAGTATTTT	CSARDVNTDTQYF
TRBV20-1	12	TRBJ2-1	NA	NA	TGCAGTGCGACCGACCTGTACAATGAGCAGTTCTTC	CSATDLYNEQFF
TRBV5-1	15	TRBJ2-3	TRBD2	NA	TGCGCCAGCAGCGACGGACTAGCGGGGGGAGATACGCAGTATTTT	CASSDGLAGGDTQYF
TRBV7-2	16	TRBJ2-7	TRBD2	many	TGTGCCAGCAGCTTAGCGGGAGCGGGGAGCGTCTACGAGCAGTACTTC	CASSLAGAGSVYEQYF
TRBV28	15	TRBJ1-1	NA	few	TGTGCCAGCAGCCCCCTGGGACAAAAGAACACTGAAGCTTTCTTT	CASSPLGQKNTEAFF
TRBV7-6	13	TRBJ2-1	TRBD2	few	TGTGCCAGCGCAGACGGGGGGGGCAATGAGCAGTTCTTC	CASADGGGNEQFF
TRBV18	14	TRBJ2-7	NA	NA	TGTGCCAGCTCGCTGACTAGTCCCTCTGACGAGCAGTACTTC	CASSLTSPSDEQYF
TRBV29-1	11	TRBJ2-3	NA	NA	TGCAGCGTTGGGCTGACAGATACGCAGTATTTT	CSVGLTDTQYF
TRBV29-1	12	TRBJ2-7	NA	NA	TGCAGCGTTGAAGATCTATCCTACGAGCAGTACTTC	CSVEDLSYEQYF
TRBV29-1	14	TRBJ2-2	TRBD1	few	TGCAGCGCTAGGACAGGGGGCAACACCGGGGAGCTGTTTTTT	CSARTGGNTGELFF
TRBV11-2	14	TRBJ2-2	NA	NA	TGTGCCAGCAGCCCGGACGGAAACACCGGGGAGCTGTTTTTT	CASSPDGNTGELFF
TRBV19	18	TRBJ2-1	TRBD2	many	TGTGCCAGTAGGCGGACTAGCGGGAGAGGGGGCTCCTACAATGAGCAGTTCTTC	CASRRTSGRGGSYNEQFF
TRBV6-4	15	TRBJ2-1	NA	NA	TGTGCCAGCAGTGCCGGGACCGTCGTTGGTCATGAGCAGTTCTTC	CASSAGTVVGHEQFF
TRBV6-1	14	TRBJ2-7	NA	NA	TGTGCCAGCTTGTCCAGGCTGGGAATCTACGAGCAGTACTTC	CASLSRLGIYEQYF
TRBV20-1	17	TRBJ2-1	NA	few	TGCAGTGCTGAACAACCCTCAGCCCTCCTCTCCTACAATGAGCAGTTCTTC	CSAEQPSALLSYNEQFF
TRBV3-1	15	TRBJ1-5	NA	few	TGTGCCAGCAGCCAAGATCAGCAGGTCAATCAGCCCCAGCATTTT	CASSQDQQVNQPQHF
TRBV6-1	14	TRBJ1-2	NA	NA	TGTGCCAGCAGGCAACAGGAATACCCTTATGGCTACACCTTC	CASRQQEYPYGYTF
TRBV18	16	TRBJ1-2	NA	NA	TGTGCCAGCTCACCCTTACCCGGGGGAGTCAACTATGGCTACACCTTC	CASSPLPGGVNYGYTF
TRBV7-8	12	TRBJ2-1	NA	few	TGTGCCAGCAGCTTATATGGGAATGAGCAGTTCTTC	CASSLYGNEQFF
TRBV28	13	TRBJ2-7	NA	few	TGTGCCAGCAGCCCCGTGGGTGTCTACGAGCAGTACTTC	CASSPVGVYEQYF
TRBV14	16	TRBJ2-1	NA	many	TGTGCCAGCAGCCAAAGAACAGGGAGCTCCTACAATGAGCAGTTCTTC	CASSQRTGSSYNEQFF
TRBV6-5	16	TRBJ2-5	TRBD1	few	TGTGCCAGCGCCCGCACCCAGGACAGGGCCATGGAGACCCAGTACTTC	CASARTQDRAMETQYF
TRBV14	14	TRBJ2-2	NA	NA	TGTGCCAGCAGCTGGACACATAACACCGGGGAGCTGTTTTTT	CASSWTHNTGELFF
TRBV7-2	14	TRBJ2-3	TRBD2	many	TGTGCCAGCAGCTTAGGGGGACTAGCGTCCGCGCAGTATTTT	CASSLGGLASAQYF
TRBV2	14	TRBJ2-1	NA	NA	TGTGCCAGCAATACTATCGACTTCCACAATGAGCAGTTCTTC	CASNTIDFHNEQFF
TRBV28	14	TRBJ2-5	NA	NA	TGTGCCAGCAGTGTAATAGCGGTTCAAGAGACCCAGTACTTC	CASSVIAVQETQYF
TRBV5-1	15	TRBJ1-2	NA	few	TGCGCCAGCAGCTTGGAAACGAGAGGTACCTATGGCTACACCTTC	CASSLETRGTYGYTF
TRBV7-9	14	TRBJ2-5	TRBD2	few	TGTGCCAGCAGACGAGCGGGGGGCGGCGAGACCCAGTACTTC	CASRRAGGGETQYF
TRBV7-2	14	TRBJ1-1	TRBD1	few	TGTGCCAGCAGCTTGGGACAGGCAATAACTGAAGCTTTCTTT	CASSLGQAITEAFF
TRBV5-1	15	TRBJ2-7	TRBD1	few	TGCGCCAGCAGCCTCACAGGGGAAGTTTCCTACGAGCAGTACTTC	CASSLTGEVSYEQYF
TRBV25-1	18	TRBJ1-1	NA	few	TGTGCCAGCAGTGGGCTATCTCTGTTAAGGACAGCGAACACTGAAGCTTTCTTT	CASSGLSLLRTANTEAFF
TRBV28	14	TRBJ2-7	TRBD1	few	TGTGCCAGCCGTTCCGGACAGGGGGCTGAAGAGCAGTACTTC	CASRSGQGAEEQYF
TRBV27	14	TRBJ2-2	NA	few	TGTGCCAGCAGTTTATTTAGCGCGGCCGGGGAGCTGTTTTTT	CASSLFSAAGELFF
TRBV12-3/TRBV12-4	16	TRBJ2-1	TRBD2	few	TGTGCCAGCAGTTTAAGGGCGGGGGGGCCGGGCAATGAGCAGTTCTTC	CASSLRAGGPGNEQFF